Below, 6 T cell receptor beta chains from the same sample are listed, as sequenced in a study of CD8 T cells in ankylosing spondylitis. MiXCR, run by TCRdb on the 5' RACE reads, gives a single entry per CDR3 protein. The sample lists around 130,000 distinct CDR3 sequences, around 7% occurring once. Material: blood, either unsorted or a sorted T cell fraction (not recorded which). The receptors stem from a male donor with ankylosing spondylitis or in good health (not recorded which).

This clonotype has ten or more counts. The chain links TRBV15 to TRBJ2-3; D might be TRBD2 (6 bases). Germline CDR1 is LNHNV and CDR2 is YYDKDF (reference sequence). The CDR3 contains 14 residues. Trimming pared 4 bases from V and 1 base from J, leaving 9 bases between. CDR3 bases: TGTGCCACCAGCACCGAGCGGGGCACAGATACGCAGTATTTT. Protein product: CATSTERGTDTQYF.

Ten or more counts support this clonotype. The V gene is TRBV12-3 or TRBV12-4, the J gene TRBJ2-1; perhaps TRBD1 as D (5 bases). Trimming took 7 bases from V and 4 from J, leaving 14 bases between them. This CDR3 is built from 14 residues. The CDR3 is CASKGLRNYNEQFF. As DNA, the CDR3 is TGTGCCAGCAAGGGGCTGAGAAATTACAATGAGCAGTTCTTC.

This clonotype was detected many times. V usage is TRBV20-1 and J usage is TRBJ2-7; D remains ambiguous. The CDR3 spans 14 residues. Germline V gives CDR1 DFQATT, CDR2 SNEGSKA (reference sequence). CDR3 sequence (DNA): TGCAGCGCCGCTCCCAACGGGCCCCCCTACGAGCAGTACTTC. This encodes CSAAPNGPPYEQYF.

This clonotype was detected ten times or more. This chain links TRBV12-3 or TRBV12-4 with TRBJ2-7, with D possibly being TRBD1 (5 bases). The germline V and J ends were trimmed by 2 bases and 2 bases, with 10 bases remaining between them. The CDR3 contains 14 residues. CDR3 sequence (DNA): TGTGCCAGCAGTTTAAGGGCAGGGACCTACGAGCAGTACTTC. Protein product: CASSLRAGTYEQYF.

This clonotype was counted between two and nine times. The genes are TRBV20-1 and TRBJ1-2; TRBD1 is a possible D gene (5 bases). This CDR3 has 17 amino acids. Looked up from germline, CDR1 is DFQATT and CDR2 is SNEGSKA (reference sequence). The germline V and J ends were trimmed by 3 bases and 4 bases, with 24 bases remaining between them. The CDR3 DNA is TGCAGTGCTAGCCCTATATACCCCGGGGGGGAAGCCTATGGCTACACCTTC. Encoded protein: CSASPIYPGGEAYGYTF.

This clonotype was detected many times. V is TRBV3-1 and J is TRBJ2-2, with D maybe TRBD1 (6 bases). Between the trimmed V and J ends, which lost 1 base and 4 bases, there was a span of 10 bases. Germline V gene lookup returns CDR1 LGHDT and CDR2 YNNKEL (reference sequence). The CDR3 spans 15 residues. The CDR3 reads CASSQARQVTGELFF. DNA of the CDR3: TGTGCCAGCAGCCAAGCAAGACAGGTCACCGGGGAGCTGTTTTTT.